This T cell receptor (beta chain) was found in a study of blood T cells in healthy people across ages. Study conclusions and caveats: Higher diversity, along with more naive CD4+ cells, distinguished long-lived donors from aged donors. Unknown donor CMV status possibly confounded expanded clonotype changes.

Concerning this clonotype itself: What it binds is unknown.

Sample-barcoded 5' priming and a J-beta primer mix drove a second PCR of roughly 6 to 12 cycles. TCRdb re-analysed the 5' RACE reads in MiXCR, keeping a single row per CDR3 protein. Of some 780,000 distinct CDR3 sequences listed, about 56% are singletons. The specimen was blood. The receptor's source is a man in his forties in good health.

CDR3 DNA: TGTGCCAGCAGAACGGGACAGGGAATCGAGCAGTTCTTC. This codes for CASRTGQGIEQFF. The genes are TRBV2 and TRBJ2-1; TRBD1 matches 9 bases. This CDR3 has 13 residues. The trim removed 6 bases at V and 10 bases at J, leaving 7 bases unmatched. In germline, CDR1 is SNHLY, CDR2 FYNNEI.